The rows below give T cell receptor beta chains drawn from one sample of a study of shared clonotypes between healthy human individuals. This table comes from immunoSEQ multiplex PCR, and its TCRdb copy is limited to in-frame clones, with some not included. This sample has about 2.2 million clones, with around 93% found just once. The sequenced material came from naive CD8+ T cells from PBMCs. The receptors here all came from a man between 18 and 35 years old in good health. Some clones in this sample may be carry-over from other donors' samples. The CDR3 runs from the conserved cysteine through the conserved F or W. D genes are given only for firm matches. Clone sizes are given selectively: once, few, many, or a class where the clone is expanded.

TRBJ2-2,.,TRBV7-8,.,CASSHKGQGTGELFF,TGTGCCAGCAGCCACAAAGGGCAGGGGACCGGGGAGCTGTTTTTT
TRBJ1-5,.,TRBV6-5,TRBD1,CASSPGQGGNQPQHF,TGTGCCAGCAGTCCCGGACAGGGGGGCAATCAGCCCCAGCATTTT
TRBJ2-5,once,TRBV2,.,CASGEYQETQYF,TGTGCCAGCGGAGAATACCAAGAGACCCAGTACTTC
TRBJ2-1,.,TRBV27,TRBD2,CASSPSAGENYNEQFF,TGTGCCAGCAGTCCATCAGCGGGAGAGAACTACAATGAGCAGTTCTTC
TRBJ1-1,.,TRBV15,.,CATSRDGLGEAFF,TGTGCCACCAGCAGAGATGGTCTTGGGGAAGCTTTCTTT
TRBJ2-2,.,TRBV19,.,CAISPPGNTGELFF,TGTGCCATTTCGCCCCCGGGGAACACCGGGGAGCTGTTTTTT
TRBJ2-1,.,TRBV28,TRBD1,CASSLLGQTYNEQFF,TGTGCCAGCAGTTTATTGGGACAGACCTACAATGAGCAGTTCTTC
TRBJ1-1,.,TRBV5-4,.,CASSFFTRGDTEAFF,TGTGCCAGCAGCTTCTTCACCAGGGGAGACACTGAAGCTTTCTTT
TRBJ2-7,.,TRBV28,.,CASSSLTGIYEQYF,TGTGCCAGCAGTTCACTGACAGGTATCTACGAGCAGTACTTC
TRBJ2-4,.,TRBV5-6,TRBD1,CASSLGTGVLGHIQYF,TGTGCCAGCAGCTTGGGGACAGGGGTTCTTGGGCACATTCAGTACTTC
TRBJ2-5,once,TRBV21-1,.,CASSKAEGRETQYF,TGTGCCAGCAGCAAAGCGGAGGGGCGAGAGACCCAGTACTTC